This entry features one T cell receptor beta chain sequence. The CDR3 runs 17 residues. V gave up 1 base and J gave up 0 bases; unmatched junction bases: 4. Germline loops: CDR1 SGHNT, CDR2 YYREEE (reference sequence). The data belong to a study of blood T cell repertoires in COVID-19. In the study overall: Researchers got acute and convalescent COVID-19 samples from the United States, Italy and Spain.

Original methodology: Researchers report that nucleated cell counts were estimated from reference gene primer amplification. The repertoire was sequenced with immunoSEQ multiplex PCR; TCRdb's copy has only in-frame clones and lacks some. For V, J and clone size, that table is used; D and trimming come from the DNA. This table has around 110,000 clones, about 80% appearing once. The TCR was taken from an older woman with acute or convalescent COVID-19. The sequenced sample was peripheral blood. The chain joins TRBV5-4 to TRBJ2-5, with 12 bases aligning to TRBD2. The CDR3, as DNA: TGTGCCAGCAGCTTGTACACTAGCGGGGGGAACCAAGAGACCCAGTACTTC. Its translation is CASSLYTSGGNQETQYF.